This T cell receptor beta chain came from a study of T cell responses to AZD1222 COVID-19 vaccine. Study conclusions and caveats: The breadth and depth of Spike-specific TCRs increased once two AZD1222 doses had been given.

Per the germline V gene, CDR1 is MNHEY and CDR2 is SVGAGI. Trimming removed 6 bases at V and 3 bases at J, with 17 bases between. CDR3 length equals 15 residues. As to this clone: No antigen is known for it.

Measured with immunoSEQ multiplex PCR; TCRdb has only the in-frame clones, and not every one. Of 80,000 or so clones in the sample, about nine tenths were seen once. The sample was peripheral blood, taken on day 0 of MenACWY control vaccination. This TCR was sampled from an adult in good health. The chain recombines TRBV6-5 with TRBJ1-2, with a weak D call TRBD1 (6 bases). CDR3 coding DNA: TGTGCCAGCAGGGGACGGACAGTGTCTGACTATGGCTACACCTTC. This codes for CASRGRTVSDYGYTF.